This T cell receptor beta chain is drawn from a study of blood T cells in healthy people across ages. Alongside a J-beta primer mix, a sample-barcoded 5' primer served in a second PCR lasting about 7 to 11 cycles. TCRdb re-derived calls from the 5' RACE reads in MiXCR, one entry per CDR3 protein. In the table there are about 800,000 distinct CDR3 sequences, 20% to 25% of which are singletons. This CDR3 comprises 14 residues. Germline V CDR1 and CDR2: SEHNR, FQNEAQ (reference sequence). The ends lost 4 bases at V and 5 bases at J; junction bases unmatched: 5. Of note for this clonotype: The antigen is unknown.

The study isolated at least 6.5 million PBMCs from each sample. Notes on the study in general: Nothing was known about donor CMV status, and this possibly confounded expanded clonotype changes.

These same records also appear under a second study, on T cells of mothers and their children.

The sample taken for sequencing was blood. The chain carries TRBV7-9 and TRBJ2-3; TRBD2 matches at 8 bases. This clonotype originated in a boy aged 5 to 17 in good health. The CDR3 here is CASSSGLGVDTQYF. CDR3 bases: TGTGCCAGCAGCTCGGGACTAGGTGTAGATACGCAGTATTTT.